The 21 T cell receptor beta chains below all came from one sample that was sequenced in a study of T cell clonality in common variable immunodeficiency. Sequencing used immunoSEQ multiplex PCR; TCRdb keeps in-frame clones, though not all of them. The sample contains about 55,000 clones, none of them singletons. The sequencing input was peripheral blood mononuclear cells. These receptors were obtained from a person aged 18 to 70 in good health.

There are many counts of this clone. The DNA ends 3 residues before the CDR3 does, and the rest of the CDR3 is filled in from the germline J gene. The chain recombines TRBV7-2 with TRBJ1-2; D remains ambiguous. Germline V lookup: CDR1 SGHTA, CDR2 FQGNSA. This CDR3 region has 13 residues. CDR3 loop: CASSFNARRGYTF. The CDR3 DNA, read in part, is TGTGCCAGCAGCTTCAACGCTCGGCGGGGC.

This clone came up many times. The sequenced fragment ends 3 residues before the CDR3 boundary, so the rest is inferred from the germline J gene. The chain couples TRBV20-1 to TRBJ2-5; 16 nucleotides agree with TRBD2. Germline loops: CDR1 DFQATT, CDR2 SNEGSKA (reference sequence). Losses at the gene ends were 3 bases for V and 2 bases for J; bases not matched to a gene: 9. This CDR3 is built from 18 residues. This CDR3 reads CSASRGLAGGGRQETQYF. Partial CDR3 DNA: TGCAGTGCTAGCCGGGGACTAGCGGGGGGGGGACGGCAAGAGACC.

This clone was observed many times. Read coverage stops 3 residues before the CDR3 terminus; the germline J gene supplies the remainder. This chain links TRBV5-1 with TRBJ2-4; 12 nucleotides match TRBD2. Germline V gene sequence: CDR1 SGHRS, CDR2 YFSETQ. The CDR3 runs 13 residues. CDR3 bases read: TGCGCCAGCAGCTTGGAGGGACTAGCGGGT. Its protein product is CASSLEGLAG. From start to end, the CDR3 is CASSLEGLAGQYF.

This clone has at least ten counts. Its ends do not fully match the called genes, so a read error is possible. The CDR3 end is not reached by the read, which stops 3 residues before it; the germline J gene fills it in. This rearrangement joins TRBV29-1 to TRBJ1-1; TRBD1 is a possible D gene (6 bases). This CDR3 has 12 amino acids. Germline-derived CDR1 and CDR2 are SQVTM and ANQGSEA. CDR3 loop: CSVYRVKTEAFF. The sequenced CDR3 bases are TGCAGCGTTTACAGGGTGAAGACTGAA.

This clone was observed at least ten times. Sequencing ends 3 residues short of the CDR3 end; the germline J gene provides the rest. The chain combines TRBV29-1 with TRBJ1-2; 8 nucleotides agree with TRBD1. Germline CDR1 reads SQVTM; CDR2 reads ANQGSEA. Trimming took 6 bases from V and 3 from J; bases not matched to a gene: 6. The CDR3 has 13 residues. CDR3 protein: CSVMGQVDYGYTF. CDR3 DNA (partial): TGCAGCGTGATGGGACAGGTCGACTATGGC.

At least ten counts were recorded for this clone. The read comes to an end 3 residues before the CDR3 does, leaving the germline J gene to fill in the end. The J gene is TRBJ1-2, the V gene TRBV18; 7 bases are shared with TRBD1. With 2 bases clipped from V and 5 bases from J, the junction kept 11 bases outside the gene matches. This CDR3 region has 16 residues. Germline CDR1 is KGHSH and CDR2 is LQKENI. The CDR3 loop is CASSPDRASLSYGYTF. Partial CDR3 DNA: TGTGCCAGCTCACCAGACAGGGCCTCATTGTCTTATGGC.

This clone has only a few counts. Read coverage stops 3 residues before the CDR3 terminus; the germline J gene supplies the remainder. The chain recombines TRBV10-2 with TRBJ1-1, with D perhaps TRBD1 (5 bases). The CDR3 contains 13 residues. Germline V CDR1 and CDR2: WSHSY, SAAADI. V dropped 7 bases and J dropped 5 bases, with 14 bases sitting between them. This CDR3 reads CASKRGEGTEAFF. The DNA read from the CDR3 is TGCGCCAGCAAGAGGGGCGAGGGGACTGAA.

The table lists this clone with many counts. From the germline J gene comes the end of the CDR3, since the read stops 3 residues before it. This sequence joins TRBV10-3 and TRBJ1-1; 10 bases align to TRBD1. CDR3 length: 13 amino acids. Germline CDR1 is ENHRY and CDR2 is SYGVKD. CDR3 amino acids: CAISDGTGAQAFF. The part of the CDR3 DNA that was read is TGTGCCATCAGTGACGGGACAGGGGCTCAA.

This clone was detected ten times or more. The read halts 3 residues ahead of the CDR3 end, with the missing end drawn from the germline J gene. The chain carries TRBV10-1 and TRBJ1-2, with no clear D. V lost 2 bases, J lost 2 bases, and 6 bases lay in between. Germline values: CDR1 WNHNN, CDR2 SYGVQD (reference sequence). This CDR3 spans 13 amino acids. CDR3 DNA (partial): TGCGCCAGCAGTGAGAACAGCAACTATGGC. Its translation: CASSENSNYG. The full CDR3 reads CASSENSNYGYTF.

This clone came up many times. Sequencing ends 3 residues short of the CDR3 end; the germline J gene provides the rest. This chain joins TRBV5-1 and TRBJ1-3; D is perhaps TRBD1 (5 bases). CDR1 and CDR2 from the germline V gene are SGHRS and YFSETQ. V was clipped by 3 bases and J by 0 bases, with 10 bases between them. The CDR3 covers 15 residues. CDR3 sequence reads: CASSWQGLSGNTIYF. The part of the CDR3 DNA that was read is TGCGCCAGCAGCTGGCAGGGCCTCTCTGGAAACACC.

This clone was observed many times. Coverage ceases 3 residues before the CDR3 finishes, and the germline J gene fills in the end. V gene TRBV7-3 combines with J gene TRBJ2-7; TRBD1 agrees at 7 bases. Trimming took 1 base from V and 3 from J; bases not matched to a gene: 6. The CDR3 runs to 15 residues. The germline V gene has CDR1 SGHTA and CDR2 FQGTGA. The CDR3 protein is CASSLRAGTDYEQYF. CDR3 DNA (partial): TGTGCCAGCAGCTTAAGAGCCGGGACAGACTACGAG.

In its sample, this clone was seen a few times. At one boundary the junction diverges from the germline segment, which might be a read error. The read comes to an end 3 residues before the CDR3 does, leaving the germline J gene to fill in the end. Other nucleotide sequences from this sample produce the same CDR3. The chain links TRBV19 to TRBJ1-1; D gene ambiguous. Germline V lookup: CDR1 LNHDA, CDR2 SQIVND (reference sequence). CDR3 size: 13 residues. The CDR3: CASSPSRTGEAFF. The CDR3 bases that were read are TGCGCCAGTAGTCCCTCCAGGACTGGAGAA.

This clone was seen ten or more times. The read ends 3 residues shy of where the CDR3 ends; the end is completed using the germline J gene. V is TRBV28 and J is TRBJ2-2; 7 positions agree with TRBD1. The germline V gene has CDR1 MDHEN and CDR2 SYDVKM. The CDR3 sequence is 14 residues long. The ends lost 11 bases at V and 0 bases at J; junction bases unmatched: 6. CDR3 sequence reads: CAATGTANTGELFF. The covered CDR3 bases are TGTGCCGCAACCGGGACAGCGAACACCGGGGAG.

This clone was picked up many times. The sequenced fragment ends 3 residues before the CDR3 boundary, so the rest is inferred from the germline J gene. This chain joins TRBV18 and TRBJ1-1; 7 nucleotides match TRBD1. The CDR3 is 15 residues long. The germline V gene encodes CDR1 KGHSH and CDR2 LQKENI. The V segment lost 3 bases and the J segment 5 bases; nucleotides outside the gene matches: 9. The chain's CDR3 is CASSPPTGAGTEAFF. The part of the CDR3 DNA that was read is TGTGCCAGCTCACCCCCAACAGGGGCTGGGACTGAA.

This clone has at least ten counts. The read ends 3 residues shy of where the CDR3 ends; the end is completed using the germline J gene. Other nucleotide sequences in the sample specify the same CDR3. The rearrangement joins TRBV5-1 to TRBJ1-2; TRBD1 agrees at 7 bases. The CDR3 has 14 residues. Germline loops: CDR1 SGHRS, CDR2 YFSETQ. The sequenced part of the CDR3 DNA is TGCGCCAGCAGCTTGGCTGAGGGGGCGCAAGGC. Protein: CASSLAEGAQG. The whole CDR3 region reads CASSLAEGAQGYTF.

This clone was recorded many times. An end of the junction differs from the germline gene, which may be a read error. The read falls 3 residues short of the CDR3 end, and the missing part is taken from the germline J gene. The chain joins TRBV4-2 to TRBJ1-1; D remains unclear. CDR1 is LGHNA, CDR2 YNFKEQ, per germline. This CDR3 contains 15 residues. Partial CDR3 DNA: TGCGCCAGCAGCCAAGATCCCAGAGTGAACACTGAA. Translation: CASSQDPRVNTE. The entire CDR3 sequence reads CASSQDPRVNTEAFF.

This clone was counted between two and nine times. One junction end does not reproduce the germline sequence, and a read error may be involved. The read falls 3 residues short of the CDR3 end, and the missing part is taken from the germline J gene. The chain carries TRBV20-1 and TRBJ1-3, with a tentative D call TRBD1 (5 bases). Germline V gene sequence: CDR1 DFQATT, CDR2 SNEGSKA (reference sequence). There are 15 residues in the CDR3. Partial CDR3 DNA: TGCAGTGCTACCCCGGACGCAAACTTCGGACACACA. Its protein is CSATPDANFGHT. The full CDR3 is CSATPDANFGHTIYF.

This clone was seen ten or more times. The sequenced fragment ends 3 residues before the CDR3 boundary, so the rest is inferred from the germline J gene. V and J are TRBV6-1 and TRBJ1-1, with TRBD1 matching over 7 bases. The CDR3 has 16 amino acids. Germline CDR1 reads MNHNS; CDR2 reads SASEGT. V trimming: 4 bases; J trimming: 4 bases; junction bases outside the gene matches: 12. The CDR3: CASSARQGSLRTEAFF. The CDR3 DNA, read in part, is TGTGCCAGCAGTGCAAGACAGGGAAGCTTGCGCACTGAA.

In its sample, this clone was seen many times. Read sequence stops 3 residues before the CDR3 end, and the germline J gene provides the missing end. The gene calls are TRBV7-2 and TRBJ1-4; D may be TRBD1 (6 bases). Germline V CDR1 and CDR2: SGHTA, FQGNSA. Trimming took off 5 bases at V and 8 bases at J, with 18 bases between the two ends. The CDR3 totals 15 residues. Partial CDR3 DNA: TGTGCCAGCAGCCGGGGGGGCCAAGGGGGGGAAAAA. It codes for CASSRGGQGGEK. The whole CDR3 sequence is CASSRGGQGGEKLFF.

This clone showed up many times. One end of the junction is discordant with germline, which a read error may explain. The DNA ends 3 residues before the CDR3 does, and the rest of the CDR3 is filled in from the germline J gene. J is TRBJ1-4 and V is TRBV4-2; TRBD1 matches at 9 bases. This CDR3 comprises 14 residues. The V gene's germline CDR1 is LGHNA and CDR2 YNFKEQ. CDR3 in amino acids: CASSSGQGNEKLFF. Partial CDR3 DNA: TGCGCCAGCAGCTCCGGACAGGGGAATGAAAAA.

This clone came up many times. The DNA ends 3 residues before the CDR3 does, and the rest of the CDR3 is filled in from the germline J gene. The chain has TRBV13 and TRBJ2-7, with 8 bases lining up with TRBD1. With 4 bases clipped from V and 3 bases from J, the junction kept 5 bases outside the gene matches. Germline lookup yields CDR1 PRHDT and CDR2 FYEKMQ (reference sequence). This CDR3 spans 14 amino acids. The CDR3 spells CASSSTGGVYEQYF. The CDR3 bases that were read are TGTGCCAGCAGCTCAACAGGGGGAGTCTACGAG.